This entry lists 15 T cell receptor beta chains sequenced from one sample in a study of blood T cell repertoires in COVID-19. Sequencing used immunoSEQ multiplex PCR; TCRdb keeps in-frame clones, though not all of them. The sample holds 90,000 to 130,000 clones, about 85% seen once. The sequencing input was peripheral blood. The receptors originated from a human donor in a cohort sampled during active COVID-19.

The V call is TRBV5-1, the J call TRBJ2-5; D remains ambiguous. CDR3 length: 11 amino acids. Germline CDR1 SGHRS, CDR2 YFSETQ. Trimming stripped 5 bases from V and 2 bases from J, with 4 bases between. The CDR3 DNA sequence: TGCGCCAGCAGTACACAAGAGACCCAGTACTTC. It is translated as CASSTQETQYF.

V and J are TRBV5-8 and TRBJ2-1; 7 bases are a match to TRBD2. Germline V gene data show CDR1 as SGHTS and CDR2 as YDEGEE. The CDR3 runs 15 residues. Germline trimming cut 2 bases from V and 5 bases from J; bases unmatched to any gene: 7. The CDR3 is CASSLVRGGDNEQFF. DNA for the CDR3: TGTGCCAGCAGCTTAGTAAGGGGAGGGGACAATGAGCAGTTCTTC.

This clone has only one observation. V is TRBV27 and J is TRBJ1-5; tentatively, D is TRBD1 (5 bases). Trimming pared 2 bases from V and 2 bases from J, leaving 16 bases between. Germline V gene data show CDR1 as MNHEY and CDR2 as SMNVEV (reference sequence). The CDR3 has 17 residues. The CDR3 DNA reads TGTGCCAGCAGTTTACGTGCAGGGCCTTACCGCAATCAGCCCCAGCATTTT. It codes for CASSLRAGPYRNQPQHF.

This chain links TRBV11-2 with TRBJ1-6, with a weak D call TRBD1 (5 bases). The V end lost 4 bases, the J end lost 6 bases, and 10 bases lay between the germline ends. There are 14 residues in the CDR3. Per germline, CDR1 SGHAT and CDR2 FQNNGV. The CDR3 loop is CASSSSDSNSPLHF. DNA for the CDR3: TGTGCCAGCAGCTCCTCAGACAGTAATTCACCCCTCCACTTT.

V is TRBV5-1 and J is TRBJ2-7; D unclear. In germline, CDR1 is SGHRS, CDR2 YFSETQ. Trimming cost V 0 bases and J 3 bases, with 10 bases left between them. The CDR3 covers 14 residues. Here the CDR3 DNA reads TGCGCCAGCAGCTTGGTTCGTGCGGACTACGAGCAGTACTTC. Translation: CASSLVRADYEQYF.

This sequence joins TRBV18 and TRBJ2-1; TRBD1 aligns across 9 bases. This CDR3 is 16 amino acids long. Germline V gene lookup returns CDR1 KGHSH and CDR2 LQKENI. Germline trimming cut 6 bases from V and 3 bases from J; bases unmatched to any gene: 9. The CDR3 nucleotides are TGTGCCAGCTCCCTCTCGACAGGGGGAAACTACAATGAGCAGTTCTTC. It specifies CASSLSTGGNYNEQFF.

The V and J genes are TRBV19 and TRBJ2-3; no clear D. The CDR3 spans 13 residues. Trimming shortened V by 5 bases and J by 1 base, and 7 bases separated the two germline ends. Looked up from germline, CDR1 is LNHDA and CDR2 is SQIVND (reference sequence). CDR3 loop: CASSAVGTDTQYF. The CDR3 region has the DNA TGTGCCAGTAGTGCCGTAGGCACAGATACGCAGTATTTT.

CDR3 protein: CASSLWSSGGNEQFF. The CDR3 nucleotides are TGTGCCAGCAGTTTATGGTCTTCGGGAGGCAATGAGCAGTTCTTC. The rearrangement joins TRBV28 to TRBJ2-1, with 7 nucleotides matching TRBD2. V shed 0 bases, J shed 6 bases, and the junction held 5 bases outside the gene matches. The germline V gene encodes CDR1 MDHEN and CDR2 SYDVKM. CDR3 length: 15 residues.

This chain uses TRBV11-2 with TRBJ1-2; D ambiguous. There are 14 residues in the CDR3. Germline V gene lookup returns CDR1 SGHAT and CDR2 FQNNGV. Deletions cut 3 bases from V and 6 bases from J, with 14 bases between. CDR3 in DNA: TGTGCCAGCAGCTTCTCAGTGAATCTTGATGGCTACACCTTC. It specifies CASSFSVNLDGYTF.

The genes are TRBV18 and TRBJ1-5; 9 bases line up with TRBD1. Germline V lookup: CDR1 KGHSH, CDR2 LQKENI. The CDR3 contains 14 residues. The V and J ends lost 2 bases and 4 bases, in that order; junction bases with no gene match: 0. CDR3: CASSPGTGNQPQHF. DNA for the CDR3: TGTGCCAGCTCACCAGGGACAGGGAATCAGCCCCAGCATTTT. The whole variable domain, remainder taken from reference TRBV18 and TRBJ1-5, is NAGVMQNPRHLVRRRGQEARLRCSPMKGHSHVYWYRQLPEEGLKFMVYLQKENIIDESGMPKERFSAEFPKEGPSILRIQQVVRGDSAAYFCASSPGTGNQPQHFGDGTRLSIL.

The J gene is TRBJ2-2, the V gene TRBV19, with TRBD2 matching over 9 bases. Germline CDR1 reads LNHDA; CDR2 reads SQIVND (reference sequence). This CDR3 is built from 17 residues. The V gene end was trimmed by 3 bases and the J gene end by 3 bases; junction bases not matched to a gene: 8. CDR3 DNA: TGTGCCAGTAGTATCCTCCCAGCGGGGGGATACACCGGGGAGCTGTTTTTT. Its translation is CASSILPAGGYTGELFF.

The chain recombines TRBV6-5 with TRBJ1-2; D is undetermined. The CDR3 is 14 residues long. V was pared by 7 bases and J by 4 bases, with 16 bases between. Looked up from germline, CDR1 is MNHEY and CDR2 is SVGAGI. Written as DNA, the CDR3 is TGTGCCAGCACCCAAGGAGGTCGGGGCTATGGCTACACCTTC. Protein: CASTQGGRGYGYTF.

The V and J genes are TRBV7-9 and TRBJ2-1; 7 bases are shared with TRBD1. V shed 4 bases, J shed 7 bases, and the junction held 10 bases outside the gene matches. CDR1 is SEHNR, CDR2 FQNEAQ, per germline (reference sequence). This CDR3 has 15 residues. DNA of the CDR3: TGTGCCAGCAGCTCATCCTTTAAGACAGGGAATGAGCAGTTCTTC. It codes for CASSSSFKTGNEQFF. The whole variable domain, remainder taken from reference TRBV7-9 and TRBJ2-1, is DTGVSQNPRHKITKRGQNVTFRCDPISEHNRLYWYRQTLGQGPEFLTYFQNEAQLEKSRLLSDRFSAERPKGSFSTLEIQRTEQGDSAMYLCASSSSFKTGNEQFFGPGTRLTVL.

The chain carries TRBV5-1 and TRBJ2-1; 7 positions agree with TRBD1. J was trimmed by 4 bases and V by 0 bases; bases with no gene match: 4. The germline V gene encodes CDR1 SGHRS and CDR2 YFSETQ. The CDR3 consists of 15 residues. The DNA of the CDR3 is TGCGCCAGCAGCTTGGACAGGGGCCGTTACAATGAGCAGTTCTTC. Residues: CASSLDRGRYNEQFF. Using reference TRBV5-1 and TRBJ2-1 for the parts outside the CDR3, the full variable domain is KAGVTQTPRYLIKTRGQQVTLSCSPISGHRSVSWYQQTPGQGLQFLFEYFSETQRNKGNFPGRFSGRQFSNSRSEMNVSTLELGDSALYLCASSLDRGRYNEQFFGPGTRLTVL.

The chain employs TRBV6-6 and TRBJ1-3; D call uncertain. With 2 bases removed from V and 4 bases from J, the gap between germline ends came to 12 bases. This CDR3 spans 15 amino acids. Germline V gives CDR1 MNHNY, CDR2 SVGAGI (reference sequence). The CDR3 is CASSYERVGGNTIYF. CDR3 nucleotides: TGTGCCAGCAGTTACGAACGGGTAGGAGGAAACACCATATATTTT.